The 17 T cell receptor beta chains below come from one sample, sequenced in a study of metastatic and nonmetastatic thyroid tumors. All patients reached thyroid surgery having received no treatment beforehand. MiXCR reprocessed the PCR reads for TCRdb. The sample records tens of thousands of clones, 15% to 20% being singletons. Sequencing was performed on blood. These receptors originate from a female donor with papillary thyroid cancer or a benign thyroid nodule (not recorded which). Some clones in this sample may be carry-over from other donors' samples.

This clone was counted ten times or more. This chain uses TRBV2 with TRBJ1-6; unclear D gene. Germline V lookup: CDR1 SNHLY, CDR2 FYNNEI. This CDR3 is built from 16 residues. Deletions cut 4 bases from V and 0 bases from J, with 10 bases between. The DNA for the CDR3 is TGTGCCAGCAGTGGAGGTGATAGCTCCTATAATTCACCCCTCCACTTT. Translated: CASSGGDSSYNSPLHF.

This clone was seen a handful of times. The gene calls are TRBV12-3 or TRBV12-4 and TRBJ2-7, with unresolved D. V was cut by 3 bases and J by 4 bases, with 10 bases left in between. This CDR3 comprises 13 residues. The CDR3 region has the DNA TGTGCCAGCAGTTTGGGCCCAAGGTACGAGCAGTACTTC. Amino acid sequence: CASSLGPRYEQYF.

This clone is medium-sized in the sample. The V call is TRBV12-3 or TRBV12-4, the J call TRBJ2-7, with D hard to call. V gave up 5 bases and J gave up 6 bases, with 17 bases separating them. This CDR3 is built from 14 residues. CDR3: CASSRLHGATEQYF. In DNA form, the CDR3 reads TGTGCCAGCAGTCGCCTTCATGGAGCAACCGAGCAGTACTTC.

At least ten counts were recorded for this clone. The chain joins TRBV6-5 to TRBJ1-1, with 7 bases that match TRBD1. The CDR3 totals 14 residues. With V trimmed by 2 bases and J by 5 bases, 5 bases remained unmatched. The germline gives CDR1 MNHEY, CDR2 SVGAGI. CDR3 in amino acids: CASSYRDRDTEAFF. The DNA of the CDR3 is TGTGCCAGCAGTTACCGGGACAGAGATACTGAAGCTTTCTTT.

The rearrangement joins TRBV10-3 to TRBJ1-1; 7 positions match TRBD1. There are 15 residues in the CDR3. CDR1 and CDR2 (germline): ENHRY, SYGVKD. V lost 4 bases and J lost 1; bases outside the gene matches: 6. CDR3 DNA sequence: TGTGCCATCAGTGCTGGCACAGGGGCGAACACTGAAGCTTTCTTT. The encoded protein is CAISAGTGANTEAFF.

This clone has ten or more counts. The rearrangement links TRBV20-1 to TRBJ1-6, with 7 positions matching TRBD1. Germline V gene data show CDR1 as DFQATT and CDR2 as SNEGSKA (reference sequence). The CDR3 spans 16 residues. The junction had 12 bases not matched to a gene; V was cut back by 6 bases and J by 4 bases. CDR3 nucleotides: TGCAGTGCCAATCCCCGGGGACAGCTGTATAATTCACCCCTCCACTTT. Translated: CSANPRGQLYNSPLHF.

This clone has only one observation. This rearrangement joins TRBV20-1 to TRBJ1-1, with TRBD1 matching 7 bases. The CDR3 contains 14 residues. From germline, CDR1 is DFQATT and CDR2 SNEGSKA (reference sequence). Trimming took 0 bases from V and 4 from J; bases not matched to a gene: 5. The CDR3 sequence: CSARETGQATEAFF. CDR3 DNA sequence: TGCAGTGCTAGAGAGACCGGACAGGCCACTGAAGCTTTCTTT.

This clone was recorded a few times. The J gene is TRBJ2-7, the V gene TRBV28; D tentatively reads TRBD1 or TRBD2 (5 bases each). The V end lost 3 bases, the J end lost 10 bases, and 22 bases lay between the germline ends. CDR3 length: 15 amino acids. Germline-derived CDR1 and CDR2 are MDHEN and SYDVKM. The CDR3 loop is CASSFDGMGPRAQYF. CDR3 DNA sequence: TGTGCCAGCAGTTTCGACGGGATGGGACCCCGGGCTCAGTACTTC.

In its sample, this clone was seen many times. This sequence joins TRBV5-1 and TRBJ2-1; D unresolved. Trimming shortened V by 2 bases and J by 5 bases, and 14 bases separated the two germline ends. CDR1 is SGHRS, CDR2 YFSETQ, per germline. The CDR3 loop spans 15 amino acids. The CDR3 region has the DNA TGCGCCAGCAGCTTCGACTCACCGTTAAACAATGAGCAGTTCTTC. This encodes CASSFDSPLNNEQFF.

At least ten counts were recorded for this clone. The V gene is TRBV19, the J gene TRBJ2-5; D not resolved. Germline loops: CDR1 LNHDA, CDR2 SQIVND (reference sequence). This CDR3 contains 13 residues. V was trimmed by 5 bases and J by 1 base, leaving 8 bases between them. The CDR3 spells CASSLKIQETQYF. For the CDR3, the DNA is TGTGCCAGTAGTTTAAAGATCCAAGAGACCCAGTACTTC.

In its sample, this clone was seen many times. This chain uses TRBV7-9 with TRBJ2-3, with no clear D. The CDR3 is made up of 13 amino acids. From germline, CDR1 is SEHNR and CDR2 FQNEAQ (reference sequence). Deletions cut 3 bases from V and 3 bases from J, with 7 bases between. In DNA, the CDR3 is TGTGCCAGCAGCTTCGAGTCAACAGATACGCAGTATTTT. This translates into CASSFESTDTQYF.

This clone was seen once. The junction differs from germline at one of its ends, possibly a read error. The V and J genes are TRBV20-1 and TRBJ2-7; D remains unclear. Germline CDR1 DFQATT, CDR2 SNEGSKA (reference sequence). The CDR3 is 13 residues long. For the CDR3, the DNA is TGCAGTGCTATTCGTCTGCCCTCCTACGAGCAGTATTTC. Translating gives CSAIRLPSYEQYF.

There are a few counts of this clone. The CDR3 sequence: CASSEPGTESSYEQYF. The CDR3 nucleotides read TGTGCCAGCAGTGAACCCGGGACGGAGAGCTCCTACGAGCAGTACTTC. This rearrangement joins TRBV6-1 to TRBJ2-7; D may match TRBD1 or TRBD2 (5 bases each). Deletions cut 2 bases from V and 0 bases from J, with 14 bases between. Per the germline V gene, CDR1 is MNHNS and CDR2 is SASEGT. The CDR3 extends over 16 amino acids.

To note about this clone: A much larger clone differs by one base, so this may be a read error. The genes are TRBV11-1 and TRBJ2-5; 9 bases align to TRBD1. The germline gives CDR1 SGHAT, CDR2 FQDESV (reference sequence). The CDR3 covers 17 residues. After removal of 4 bases from V and 3 bases from J, the junction contained 12 bases not matched to a gene. The DNA for the CDR3 is TGTGCCAGCAGCTACCCCCGGGACAGGGTGGATAAAGAGACCCAGTACTTC. It codes for CASSYPRDRVDKETQYF. Full variable domain (rest looked up from reference TRBV11-1 and TRBJ2-5): EAEVAQSPRYKITEKSQAVAFWCDPISGHATLYWYRQILGQGPELLVQFQDESVVDDSQLPKDRFSAERLKGVDSTLKIQPAELGDSAMYLCASSYPRDRVDKETQYFGPGTRLLVL.

This clone was observed at least ten times. The CDR3 DNA follows: TGTGCCAGCAGTTACTCGCCCCGGGTGTTGAATTCACCCCTCCACTTT. It yields the protein CASSYSPRVLNSPLHF. The chain combines TRBV6-5 with TRBJ1-6, with D hard to call. CDR1 is MNHEY and CDR2 is SVGAGI in the germline V gene. CDR3 length: 16 amino acids. The V end lost 0 bases, the J end lost 7 bases, and 13 bases lay between the germline ends.

This sequence joins TRBV20-1 and TRBJ2-7; 9 bases match TRBD1. The CDR3 is 17 amino acids. The V segment lost 2 bases and the J segment 7 bases; nucleotides outside the gene matches: 18. Per germline, CDR1 DFQATT and CDR2 SNEGSKA (reference sequence). CDR3 sequence: CSARSPLPGQGPGEQYF. The CDR3 DNA follows: TGCAGTGCTAGAAGCCCGCTACCGGGACAGGGCCCGGGTGAGCAGTACTTC.

The chain employs TRBV12-3 or TRBV12-4 and TRBJ1-2, with 7 positions matching TRBD1. The V segment lost 7 bases and the J segment 8 bases; nucleotides outside the gene matches: 16. The CDR3 has 15 amino acids. The CDR3 DNA reads TGTGCCAGCACCCTCGGACAGGCTCTTCGTCGGGGCTACACCTTC. Translating it yields CASTLGQALRRGYTF.